This is a list of T cell receptor beta chains from one sample in a study of blood T cell repertoires in COVID-19. Repertoires were generated with immunoSEQ multiplex PCR, while TCRdb's copy carries only in-frame clones and drops some. The sample includes around 140,000 clones, 55% to 75% of them seen just once. Specimen: peripheral blood. The receptors originated from a woman in her 70s with acute or convalescent COVID-19. Both conserved end residues are part of each CDR3. The order of the fields is CDR3 length, V gene, CDR3 protein.

length: 19; V: TRBV27; CDR3: CASTNRGSGRALGTDTQYF
length: 14; V: TRBV14; CDR3: CASSQDTAGNTIYF
length: 15; V: TRBV19; CDR3: CASSVDRGFYNEQFF
length: 13; V: TRBV4-2; CDR3: CASSQARFNEQFF
length: 14; V: TRBV5-4; CDR3: CASSLTTSSDTQYF
length: 14; V: TRBV6-5; CDR3: CASSEWGGNQPQHF
length: 13; V: TRBV11-2; CDR3: CASSSSDRYEQYF
length: 14; V: TRBV3-1/TRBV3-2; CDR3: CASSQGSLSYEQYF
length: 15; V: TRBV27; CDR3: CASRKERGSTDTQYF
length: 16; V: TRBV24-1; CDR3: CATSDLNQTQTYEQYF
length: 13; V: TRBV28; CDR3: CASSLRQVDTQYF
length: 14; V: TRBV11-3; CDR3: CASSSYGMGNEQFF
length: 14; V: TRBV5-1; CDR3: CASAPGVGNYGYTF
length: 16; V: TRBV25-1; CDR3: CASSETGREKYNEQFF
length: 14; V: TRBV11-2; CDR3: CASSLARGSYEQYF
length: 15; V: TRBV7-9; CDR3: CASSLGGGSLDTQYF
length: 14; V: TRBV11-2; CDR3: CASSLQGQTAPLHF
length: 13; V: TRBV9; CDR3: CASSTRQADTQYF
length: 17; V: TRBV7-2; CDR3: CASSAKGGAANTGELFF
length: 12; V: TRBV7-7; CDR3: CAILGQDNEQFF
length: 16; V: TRBV5-1; CDR3: CASGLGKGGSGETQYF
length: 16; V: TRBV19; CDR3: CASSMGRVNSNQPQHF
length: 14; V: TRBV10-3; CDR3: CAISGIWATDTQYF
length: 15; V: TRBV27; CDR3: CASSRAGTSLDEQFF
length: 14; V: TRBV28; CDR3: CASSLKGVSYGYTF
length: 15; V: TRBV30; CDR3: CAWSPQVVRFEKLFF
length: 14; V: TRBV7-8; CDR3: CASSSRELRDTQYF
length: 12; V: TRBV19; CDR3: CASSLPGYGYTF
length: 15; V: TRBV7-2; CDR3: CASSTDRGRSYGYTF
length: 14; V: TRBV10-3; CDR3: CAISSDRKGYEQYF
length: 14; V: TRBV20-1; CDR3: CSASTGTPNSPLHF
length: 15; V: TRBV7-7; CDR3: CASSSGTGPQETQYF
length: 15; V: TRBV11-2; CDR3: CASSLEGSGRYEQYF
length: 13; V: TRBV7-2; CDR3: CASRMTGVYEQYF
length: 14; V: TRBV9; CDR3: CASSTGLAGGKMFF
length: 14; V: TRBV5-1; CDR3: CASSLAEEEETQYF
length: 14; V: TRBV7-2; CDR3: CASSLASGNQPQHF
length: 12; V: TRBV19; CDR3: CASSIGRYGYTF
length: 14; V: TRBV7-9; CDR3: CASWRGSTNEKLFF
length: 14; V: TRBV4-3; CDR3: CASSVGQGSTEAFF
length: 15; V: TRBV2; CDR3: CASSESSGSYNEQFF
length: 15; V: TRBV7-2; CDR3: CASSSIGGAGNTIYF
length: 17; V: TRBV19; CDR3: CASSFHSGTGNNSPLHF
length: 13; V: TRBV19; CDR3: CASSLARTDTQYF
length: 14; V: TRBV15; CDR3: CATRHGQGADTQYF
length: 14; V: TRBV5-1; CDR3: CASSLDAGGWEQYF
length: 16; V: TRBV4-2; CDR3: CASSQDRLAAVLEQFF
length: 15; V: TRBV6-2/TRBV6-3; CDR3: CASSSRHTGQETQYF